This entry concerns a single T cell receptor beta chain. Data came from immunoSEQ multiplex PCR; TCRdb stores just in-frame clones and leaves some out. This sample yields fewer than 95,000 clones, of which roughly 94% are seen a single time; 0.6% to 0.8% belongs to the top ten. The sample originates from a study of cytomegalovirus exposure and HLA in healthy donors. This receptor was obtained from a young woman in good health and CMV-seronegative. The sequenced sample consisted of PBMCs.

CDR3 protein: CASSSGGASNEKLFF. In DNA, the CDR3 is TGTGCCAGCAGTAGTGGGGGGGCGTCTAATGAAAAACTGTTTTTT. This chain connects TRBV6-5 to TRBJ1-4; D possibly corresponds to TRBD1 (6 bases). V was shortened by 5 bases and J by 3 bases, with 13 bases between the two germline ends. The CDR3 covers 15 residues. The germline V gene encodes CDR1 MNHEY and CDR2 SVGAGI.